The 29 T cell receptor beta chains given below trace back to one sample, sequenced in a study of human T cells and chemical hapten exposure. The time point: patch test 1, 2 weeks after DPC sensitization. Treatment: therapeutic diphenylcyclopropenone sensitization with weekly scalp DPC. TCRdb called the RACE reads again in MiXCR, with one record for every CDR3 protein. Of 95,000 to 150,000 distinct CDR3 sequences detected, about an eighth appear once; the ten largest clones hold 0.92%. The source was whole blood, collected in connection with sensitization to the hapten diphenylcyclopropenone (DPC). Receptor source: a man aged 18 to 29 with alopecia areata. Some clones in this sample may be carry-over from other donors' samples.

The CDR3 is CASSLGRDYSYEQYF. In DNA form, the CDR3 reads TGCGCCAGCAGCTTGGGCAGGGATTACTCCTACGAGCAGTACTTC. V usage is TRBV5-1 and J usage is TRBJ2-7, with D perhaps TRBD1 (5 bases). This CDR3 contains 15 residues. Germline V gives CDR1 SGHRS, CDR2 YFSETQ. V lost 0 bases and J lost 0, with 10 bases in between.

This clonotype turned up a few times. The chain joins TRBV10-2 to TRBJ1-1, with D perhaps TRBD1 (6 bases). Germline loops: CDR1 WSHSY, CDR2 SAAADI. The length of the CDR3 is 13 residues. V lost 8 bases, J lost 1 base, and 11 bases lay in between. DNA of the CDR3: TGCGCCAGCGGACAGTCGAGGAACACTGAAGCTTTCTTT. Residues: CASGQSRNTEAFF.

This clonotype was seen many times. The chain couples TRBV5-5 to TRBJ1-1, with 8 bases fitting TRBD1. Trimming at V came to 2 bases and at J to 0 bases, leaving 6 bases not matched to a gene. The germline gives CDR1 SGHKS, CDR2 YYEKEE (reference sequence). The CDR3 spans 16 residues. CDR3 DNA sequence: TGTGCCAGCAGCTTCCCGGGACAGGATTTGAACACTGAAGCTTTCTTT. This sequence encodes CASSFPGQDLNTEAFF.

This clonotype turned up a few times. The chain recombines TRBV20-1 with TRBJ2-6, with D possibly being TRBD1 (5 bases). Trimming took off 6 bases at V and 0 bases at J, with 15 bases between the two ends. Germline loops: CDR1 DFQATT, CDR2 SNEGSKA (reference sequence). The CDR3 length is 16 residues. In nucleotides, the CDR3 is TGCAGTGCCCGAGGTGTTACAGGCTCTGGGGCCAACGTCCTGACTTTC. Protein product: CSARGVTGSGANVLTF.

A few counts support this clonotype. The chain has TRBV10-1 and TRBJ2-7; a possible D gene is TRBD1 (5 bases). The V end was cut by 9 bases, the J end by 5 bases, with 14 bases between. The CDR3 is 12 residues long. Germline V gene lookup returns CDR1 WNHNN and CDR2 SYGVQD (reference sequence). The CDR3 region is CARGTGGDEQYV. The CDR3 DNA follows: TGCGCCAGGGGTACAGGTGGAGACGAGCAGTACGTC.

Only a few counts were recorded for this clonotype. V gene TRBV12-5 combines with J gene TRBJ2-2, with a weak D call TRBD1 (5 bases). Trimming took 3 bases from V and 4 from J, leaving 9 bases between them. The germline V gene has CDR1 LGHNT and CDR2 FRNRAP. The CDR3 consists of 14 residues. The CDR3 is CASGLGAVTGELFF. The CDR3 DNA reads TGTGCTAGTGGTTTAGGGGCCGTCACCGGGGAGCTGTTTTTT.

This clonotype has only a few counts. The CDR3 DNA follows: TGTGCCAGCAAAATTTTCAATGAGCAGTTCTTC. This translates into CASKIFNEQFF. The rearrangement uses TRBV7-2 and TRBJ2-1, with unresolved D. The CDR3 has 11 residues. V lost 7 bases and J 6 bases, leaving 7 bases between the germline ends. Germline CDR1 is SGHTA and CDR2 is FQGNSA.

The chain is built from TRBV7-8 and TRBJ1-1; the D is unclear. Trimming pared 2 bases from V and 1 base from J, leaving 11 bases between. This CDR3 comprises 15 residues. The germline V gene encodes CDR1 SGHVS and CDR2 FQNEAQ. The CDR3 nucleotides read TGTGCCAGCAGCTTAACCGAGAGCACGAACACTGAAGCTTTCTTT. Its translation: CASSLTESTNTEAFF.

This clonotype was seen a few times. The CDR3 nucleotides read TGTGCCAGCAGCTCTACTAGCGGGGGGTCCCTGATGAATGAGCAGTTCTTC. Amino acid sequence: CASSSTSGGSLMNEQFF. V gene TRBV11-2 combines with J gene TRBJ2-1; TRBD2 agrees at 12 bases. V shed 4 bases, J shed 7 bases, and the junction held 11 bases outside the gene matches. Per the germline V gene, CDR1 is SGHAT and CDR2 is FQNNGV. CDR3 length: 17 residues. The full variable domain, with the rest looked up from reference TRBV11-2 and TRBJ2-1, is EAGVAQSPRYKIIEKRQSVAFWCNPISGHATLYWYQQILGQGPKLLIQFQNNGVVDDSQLPKDRFSAERLKGVDSTLKIQPAKLEDSAVYLCASSSTSGGSLMNEQFFGPGTRLTVL.

J is TRBJ1-1 and V is TRBV7-2, with 7 positions matching TRBD1. This CDR3 spans 13 amino acids. The junction had 3 bases not matched to a gene; V was cut back by 1 base and J by 7 bases. Germline CDR1 and CDR2: SGHTA and FQGNSA. For the CDR3, the DNA is TGTGCCAGCAGCTTAGACAGGGGTCATGAAGCTTTCTTT. Protein: CASSLDRGHEAFF. The full variable domain, in which reference TRBV7-2 and TRBJ1-1 provide the parts outside the CDR3, is GAGVSQSPSNKVTEKGKDVELRCDPISGHTALYWYRQSLGQGLEFLIYFQGNSAPDKSGLPSDRFSAERTGGSVSTLTIQRTQQEDSAVYLCASSLDRGHEAFFGQGTRLTVV.

The chain uses TRBV5-6 and TRBJ1-1; 9 bases are a match to TRBD1. This CDR3 contains 17 residues. CDR1 and CDR2 (germline): SGHDT, YYEEEE. The ends lost 4 bases at V and 7 bases at J; junction bases unmatched: 17. The CDR3 bases are TGTGCCAGCAGCCTGGAGTCATGGGACAGGGAAGAGGGTGAAGCTTTCTTT. This gives the protein CASSLESWDREEGEAFF.

This clonotype was observed a few times. The chain has TRBV10-3 and TRBJ1-5, with D unclear. Germline V gives CDR1 ENHRY, CDR2 SYGVKD. Trimming removed 6 bases at V and 0 bases at J, with 6 bases between. This CDR3 region has 13 residues. CDR3 amino acids: CAIRRDSNQPQHF. The CDR3 DNA follows: TGTGCCATCAGGAGAGATAGCAATCAGCCCCAGCATTTT.

This clonotype has only a few counts. The chain is built from TRBV10-2 and TRBJ2-2; no firm D call. Trimming pared 6 bases from V and 3 bases from J, leaving 11 bases between. Germline V gene sequence: CDR1 WSHSY, CDR2 SAAADI. The CDR3 length is 14 residues. The CDR3 nucleotides read TGCGCCAGCAGCTCCCACATCGACACCGGGGAGCTGTTTTTT. As protein: CASSSHIDTGELFF.

This sequence joins TRBV20-1 and TRBJ2-5; possibly TRBD1 for D (7 bases). Germline V gene lookup returns CDR1 DFQATT and CDR2 SNEGSKA (reference sequence). Trimming took off 0 bases at V and 7 bases at J, with 12 bases between the two ends. The CDR3 extends over 13 amino acids. The CDR3 sequence is CSARDRGAGTQYF. As DNA, the CDR3 is TGCAGTGCTAGAGACAGGGGGGCGGGGACCCAGTACTTC.

This clonotype occurred a few times. The gene calls are TRBV3-1 and TRBJ1-4; TRBD1 matches at 9 bases. The junction had 12 bases not matched to a gene; V was cut back by 0 bases and J by 10 bases. This CDR3 spans 17 amino acids. CDR1 and CDR2 from the germline V gene are LGHDT and YNNKEL (reference sequence). The CDR3 reads CASSQDWRNRGQGKLFF. In DNA, the CDR3 is TGTGCCAGCAGCCAAGACTGGAGGAACAGGGGGCAAGGAAAACTGTTTTTT.

On this clonotype: A read error may produce the germline difference seen at one junction end. The gene calls are TRBV6-2 or TRBV6-3 and TRBJ2-3; maybe TRBD2 (6 bases). The CDR3 sequence is 11 residues long. Germline assignment: CDR1 MNHEY and CDR2 SVGEGT. The CDR3, as DNA: TGTGACAGCAGCCGGGGGGATACGCAGTATTTT. As protein: CDSSRGDTQYF.

The rearrangement links TRBV6-2 or TRBV6-3 to TRBJ2-7; D possibly matches TRBD1 or TRBD2 (5 bases each). Trimming pared 5 bases from V and 0 bases from J, leaving 17 bases between. The CDR3 has 16 residues. Looked up from germline, CDR1 is MNHEY and CDR2 is SVGEGT. In nucleotides, the CDR3 is TGTGCCAGCAGTCCCTCGGGACGGATAAGCTCCTACGAGCAGTACGTC. Protein product: CASSPSGRISSYEQYV.

In this sample, this clonotype turned up many times. The chain has TRBV28 and TRBJ2-4; D gene unclear. CDR1 and CDR2 from the germline V gene are MDHEN and SYDVKM. The CDR3 extends over 13 amino acids. CDR3 loop: CGVREWDKNIQYF. CDR3 nucleotides: TGTGGGGTTCGTGAGTGGGACAAAAACATTCAGTACTTC.

This clonotype has just a few counts. The rearrangement links TRBV6-1 to TRBJ2-7; D is unresolved. V was shortened by 7 bases and J by 1 base, with 14 bases between the two germline ends. CDR1 MNHNS and CDR2 SASEGT come from the germline V gene. The CDR3 loop spans 14 amino acids. This CDR3 reads CASNRAGRSYEQYV. Here the CDR3 DNA reads TGTGCCAGCAACCGGGCCGGCCGATCCTACGAGCAGTACGTC.

The sample holds a few counts of this clonotype. The DNA of the CDR3 is TGCGCCAGCCCTGGGAAGAGAGAGACCCAGTACTTC. The encoded protein is CASPGKRETQYF. J is TRBJ2-5 and V is TRBV4-1; D is undetermined. V lost 8 bases and J 4 bases, leaving 11 bases between the germline ends. Germline assignment: CDR1 MGHRA and CDR2 YSYEKL. The CDR3 is 12 residues long.

This rearrangement joins TRBV11-2 to TRBJ2-7, with D perhaps matching TRBD1 or TRBD2 (5 bases each). The CDR3 contains 13 residues. Germline-derived CDR1 and CDR2 are SGHAT and FQNNGV. The ends were cut back, 5 bases at V and 9 bases at J, with 17 bases in the middle. CDR3 in amino acids: CASSPRDQSRQYF. CDR3 coding DNA: TGTGCCAGCAGCCCCCGGGACCAGTCGAGGCAGTACTTC.

A few counts support this clonotype. The chain uses TRBV27 and TRBJ2-3, with TRBD1 identical over 10 bases. J gave up 4 bases and V 8 bases, and 9 bases lay outside the gene matches. There are 15 residues in the CDR3. Looked up from germline, CDR1 is MNHEY and CDR2 is SMNVEV (reference sequence). The CDR3 sequence is CASGYGTGASDTQYF. CDR3 nucleotide sequence: TGTGCCAGCGGCTACGGGACAGGGGCCTCAGATACGCAGTATTTT.

In its sample, this clonotype was seen a few times. The chain recombines TRBV15 with TRBJ2-2; no clear D. Germline V CDR1 and CDR2: LNHNV, YYDKDF (reference sequence). The germline V and J ends were trimmed by 4 bases and 6 bases, with 9 bases remaining between them. The CDR3 spans 13 residues. For the CDR3, the DNA is TGTGCCACCAGCAAGGCGGTGGCCGGGGAGCTGTTTTTT. Its protein product is CATSKAVAGELFF.

This sequence joins TRBV28 and TRBJ2-2, with 8 bases fitting TRBD1. The V segment lost 1 base and the J segment 4 bases; nucleotides outside the gene matches: 5. The CDR3 has 16 residues. Germline CDR1 and CDR2: MDHEN and SYDVKM. The CDR3 coding sequence is TGTGCCAGCAGTTTATATCCAGGGGGCGGCACCGGGGAGCTGTTTTTT. This gives the protein CASSLYPGGGTGELFF.

This clonotype was picked up a small number of times. The V gene is TRBV3-1, the J gene TRBJ1-1; weak D call: TRBD1 (5 bases). Deletions cut 1 base from V and 4 bases from J, with 13 bases between. The CDR3 has 15 amino acids. Germline V gives CDR1 LGHDT, CDR2 YNNKEL (reference sequence). The CDR3 is CASSQGILGTTEAFF. The CDR3 DNA reads as TGTGCCAGCAGCCAAGGCATTCTGGGGACCACTGAAGCTTTCTTT. Full variable domain (remainder filled in from reference TRBV3-1 and TRBJ1-1): DTAVSQTPKYLVTQMGNDKSIKCEQNLGHDTMYWYKQDSKKFLKIMFSYNNKELIINETVPNRFSPKSPDKAHLNLHINSLELGDSAVYFCASSQGILGTTEAFFGQGTRLTVV.

The CDR3 sequence is CSVRSGSAGELFF. CDR3 sequence (DNA): TGCAGCGTTAGGAGCGGGTCCGCCGGGGAGCTGTTTTTT. The V and J genes are TRBV29-1 and TRBJ2-2; D may be TRBD2 (6 bases). CDR3 length equals 13 residues. Per germline, CDR1 SQVTM and CDR2 ANQGSEA. The V end was cut by 5 bases, the J end by 6 bases, with 13 bases between.

The V gene is TRBV14, the J gene TRBJ1-1; weak D call: TRBD1 (5 bases). The CDR3 totals 11 residues. From germline, CDR1 is SGHDN and CDR2 FVKESK. The V end was cut by 3 bases, the J end by 8 bases, with 7 bases between. CDR3 bases: TGTGCCAGCAGCCACAGGGACGAAGCTTTCTTT. This translates into CASSHRDEAFF.

This clonotype was picked up many times. The chain couples TRBV20-1 to TRBJ1-4, with D possibly being TRBD1 (5 bases). Germline loops: CDR1 DFQATT, CDR2 SNEGSKA (reference sequence). Trimming removed 4 bases from V and 3 bases from J, with 9 bases in between. The CDR3 contains 13 residues. CDR3 in DNA: TGCAGTGCTAAACAGGCAGCTAATGAAAAACTGTTTTTT. This translates into CSAKQAANEKLFF.

V and J are TRBV2 and TRBJ1-1; D uncertain. The V end was cut by 9 bases, the J end by 1 base, with 9 bases between. The germline CDR1 and CDR2 sequences are SNHLY and FYNNEI. This CDR3 has 12 amino acids. For the CDR3, the DNA is TGTGCCAGTATGGCTTGGAACACTGAAGCTTTCTTT. Translating gives CASMAWNTEAFF.